This TCR beta chain came from a study of cytomegalovirus exposure and HLA in healthy donors (dated by TCRdb to about 2017). At the level of the whole study: According to a later analysis, the roughly 120 validation repertoires were produced on the same platform as the 700 or so repertoires of the first cohort. The study was designed to test whether signatures of past pathogen exposure could be identified by cataloging public T cell receptors. To predict cytomegalovirus infection status, the study brought together high-throughput TCR immunosequencing, statistical association of individual TCRs with disease status, and machine learning. In addition to the first cohort of around 670 subjects, a separate validation cohort of over 90 different subjects was used. The research as a whole found: In both the original and validation cohorts, the classifier was reported to diagnose cytomegalovirus status with high specificity and sensitivity. The authors suggested that the approach could potentially be generalized to other disease states and immunological phenotypes. A later analysis had no HLA typing for the validation cohort, so co-occurrence there was scored across all 120 repertoires. A few of the identified cytomegalovirus-associated TCR beta chains were confirmed in vitro to be specific for cytomegalovirus antigens. Of the cluster scores, 94% were above 0 in a later analysis, which found that TCRs clustered in the first cohort also tended to co-occur in the 95 to 150 validation repertoires. While some public TCRs were present in many individuals, most TCR sequences turned up only very rarely across donors. A total of 150 to 200 TCR beta chains were listed by the study as associated with cytomegalovirus.

Separate from the approximately 670-subject first cohort, the validation cohort of 90 to 150 subjects was the group to which the donors belonged. The germline V gene specifies SGHAT as CDR1 and FQNNGV as CDR2. Including the terminal cysteine and phenylalanine, the CDR3 comprises 16 residues. The kept DNA is CDR3 alone, 48 bases in frame from the first base. V loses 5 bases at its end and J loses 1 base; junction bases beyond the gene matches: 7. The library was obtained by the immunoSEQ multiplex PCR assay. Per the source publication's procedure: A statistical classification framework was built to diagnose cytomegalovirus status from the catalog of TCR beta chain sequences. Drawn from immuneACCESS, this table holds only the in-frame rearrangements with V and J called that TCRdb kept. Clones are partly lost; checked studies trace under half to an unresolved V gene and leave the rest unexplained. The V and J calls and clone size come from that table; D and trimming were worked out from the DNA. Present in this sample are around 100,000 clones, approximately 95% of which were seen just once. Clones ranked in the top ten supply roughly 0.82% of the sample.

In the case of this clone: There is no known antigen for this receptor. No qualities accompany the bases; no much larger clone lies one base away.

The specimen was PBMCs. This clonotype was obtained from a woman aged 18-30 years in good health and CMV-seronegative. The chain links TRBV11-2 with TRBJ2-5, with 10 junctional bases fitting TRBD2. The nucleotides are TGTGCCAGCAGCCGCCCTAGCGGGGGAGCCCAAGAGACCCAGTACTTC. Its coded protein is CASSRPSGGAQETQYF.